A selection of T cell receptor beta chains follows, all from one sample in a study of blood T cell repertoires in COVID-19. The method was immunoSEQ multiplex PCR; TCRdb's version includes in-frame clones alone and lacks a portion of them. The sample has approximately 250,000 clones; roughly 86% are singletons. The specimen was PBMCs or T cells enriched from blood (not recorded which). These receptors all stem from a woman aged 30 to 39 who had recovered from COVID-19. Each CDR3 is given with its conserved first and last residue. The D gene is left open where the match is weak. Clone size, where shown, is once, few, many, or a class for clones that have expanded.

TRBJ2-7 | . | TRBD1 | TRBV7-3 | CASSRDSSYEQYF | TGTGCCAGCAGCCGGGACAGTTCCTACGAGCAGTACTTC
TRBJ1-2 | . | TRBD1 | TRBV4-3 | CASSQEVMTGGVYGYTF | TGCGCCAGCAGCCAAGAAGTCATGACAGGGGGCGTTTATGGCTACACCTTC
TRBJ1-4 | . | . | TRBV20-1 | CSAIELGLEKLFF | TGCAGTGCTATTGAGCTGGGGCTTGAAAAACTGTTTTTT
TRBJ2-7 | . | . | TRBV6-2/TRBV6-3 | CASSYEGGEYF | TGTGCCAGCAGTTACGAGGGGGGGGAGTACTTC
TRBJ2-2 | . | TRBD2 | TRBV19 | CASSQTLAGGHGGELFF | TGTGCCAGTAGCCAAACTCTAGCGGGAGGGCATGGCGGGGAGCTGTTTTTT
TRBJ2-4 | . | . | TRBV7-2 | CASSPRLVRGNIQYF | TGTGCCAGCAGCCCCAGACTAGTGAGGGGAAACATTCAGTACTTC
TRBJ2-1 | . | TRBD2 | TRBV4-1 | CASSQDSWLAGEHEQFF | TGCGCCAGCAGCCAAGATTCTTGGCTAGCGGGAGAGCATGAGCAGTTCTTC
TRBJ1-2 | . | TRBD1 | TRBV6-5 | CASRVQGSVRGYTF | TGTGCCAGCAGGGTACAGGGGTCGGTCAGGGGCTACACCTTC
TRBJ1-5 | . | . | TRBV6-6 | CASSPGEGRPQHF | TGTGCCAGCAGTCCGGGTGAAGGCCGCCCCCAGCATTTT
TRBJ2-5 | . | TRBD1 | TRBV28 | CACWGTAEETQYF | TGTGCCTGTTGGGGGACAGCAGAAGAGACCCAGTACTTC
TRBJ2-3 | . | . | TRBV14 | CASSQANRGTDTQYF | TGTGCCAGCAGCCAAGCTAACAGGGGCACAGATACGCAGTATTTT
TRBJ2-2 | . | . | TRBV5-1 | CASSSPLGRTDGELFF | TGCGCCAGCAGCTCCCCTTTGGGGCGGACGGACGGGGAGCTGTTTTTT
TRBJ2-5 | . | TRBD2 | TRBV7-2 | CASSYTRGGETQYF | TGTGCCAGCAGCTACACGCGGGGGGGAGAGACCCAGTACTTC
TRBJ2-7 | few | TRBD2 | TRBV9 | CASSVGKASGDYEQYF | TGTGCCAGCAGCGTAGGTAAGGCTAGCGGAGATTACGAGCAGTACTTC
TRBJ1-2 | . | . | TRBV7-9 | CASSLFGEDGYTF | TGTGCCAGCAGCTTATTTGGGGAGGACGGCTACACCTTC